This T cell receptor (beta chain) was identified in a study of identical twins. Study-wide results and limits: While abundant cord blood beta clonotypes carried fewer insertions, memory repertoires showed no such pattern. Compared with models, monozygotic twins showed more out-of-frame TCR alpha sharing.

TCRdb reprocessed the 5' RACE reads with MiXCR, giving one entry per CDR3 protein. The data contain some 250,000 distinct CDR3 sequences, roughly 13% of them seen just once; the ten biggest clones take up approximately 4%. The V and J ends lost 4 bases and 4 bases, in that order; junction bases with no gene match: 4. The germline V gene encodes CDR1 SGHRS and CDR2 YFSETQ. The CDR3 runs 16 residues. In its sample, this clonotype was seen a few times. Its antigen is unknown. This sample also appeared in a second study, on yellow fever vaccine responses in identical twins. From that second work: Vaccine T cell responses of twins reportedly seemed partly convergent and partly personalized.

The J gene is TRBJ2-3, the V gene TRBV5-1; 15 bases map to TRBD2. Sequencing used memory (CD45RO+) T cells sorted from blood. The receptor comes from a woman aged 18-29 years in good health. CDR3 coding DNA: TGCGCCAGCAGCAAGGGACTAGCGGGGGGTGCAGATACGCAGTATTTT. It encodes CASSKGLAGGADTQYF.